This TCR beta chain is drawn from a study of cytomegalovirus exposure and HLA in healthy donors. Study-wide points: In a later analysis, most CMV-associated TCR beta chains appeared HLA-restricted. Later analysis identified a missense DCLRE1C variant that was linked to TCR beta V- and J-gene trimming. CMV serostatus alone was available as immune exposure information. Despite most TCR sequences being rare, some public TCRs occurred in many donors.

On this clone itself: Its cognate antigen is unknown.

The length of the CDR3 is 16 residues. The germline V gene has CDR1 MNHNS and CDR2 SASEGT. Germline trimming cut 2 bases from V and 7 bases from J; bases unmatched to any gene: 7. A multiplex PCR was run with 60 Vbeta primers and 13 Jbeta primers. Here immunoSEQ multiplex PCR was the method, and the copy in TCRdb shows in-frame clones only, minus some. The sample contains approximately 290,000 clones, 75% to 90% of which appear only once. The receptor was isolated from a girl aged 2-15 years in good health and CMV-seronegative. The sequenced sample consisted of PBMCs. The chain has TRBV6-1 and TRBJ2-1, with 11 bases that match TRBD2. The CDR3 region has the DNA TGTGCCAGCAGTGAAATCTCTACTAGCGGGAGAAATGAGCAGTTCTTC. This sequence encodes CASSEISTSGRNEQFF.